This T cell receptor beta chain was sequenced for a study of cytomegalovirus exposure and HLA in healthy donors. Study-wide results and limits: In an earlier analysis, productive rearrangement rates for most beta V segments clustered near 87% or 30%.

Primers: 60 Vbeta forward and 13 Jbeta reverse. Profiling relied on immunoSEQ multiplex PCR, and the TCRdb table lists in-frame clones only, not all of them. The table lists 150,000 to 200,000 clones, over 75% of them singletons, with more than 0.45% in the top ten. The V gene's germline CDR1 is MDHEN and CDR2 SYDVKM. This CDR3 contains 14 residues. Notes on this clone: Its antigen is not known.

The V call is TRBV28, the J call TRBJ2-5; D is perhaps TRBD2 (6 bases). Gene TRBJ2-7 matches the end of the DNA better, so the J call may be wrong. Material: PBMCs. This sequence originates from a woman in her fifties or sixties in good health and CMV-seronegative. Written as DNA, the CDR3 is TGTGCCAGCAGTTTGCTAGCCCCGGGGGACGAGCAGTACTTC. Amino acids: CASSLLAPGDEQYF.